This TCR beta chain was sequenced during a study of immune characterization of retroperitoneal liposarcoma. V lost 0 bases to trimming and J lost 0 bases, with 6 bases between them. This CDR3 comprises 14 residues. TCRdb reanalysed the PCR reads using MiXCR and keeps one entry per CDR3 protein. The sample has roughly 11,000 distinct CDR3 sequences, roughly a quarter seen once. This clonotype was found many times. The J gene is TRBJ2-7, the V gene TRBV12-3 or TRBV12-4; D is perhaps TRBD1 (6 bases). The TCR was taken from a female donor with retroperitoneal liposarcoma. Source material: tumor tissue. In nucleotides, the CDR3 is TGTGCCAGCAGTTTAGCACAGGGCTCCTACGAGCAGTACTTC. This codes for CASSLAQGSYEQYF.